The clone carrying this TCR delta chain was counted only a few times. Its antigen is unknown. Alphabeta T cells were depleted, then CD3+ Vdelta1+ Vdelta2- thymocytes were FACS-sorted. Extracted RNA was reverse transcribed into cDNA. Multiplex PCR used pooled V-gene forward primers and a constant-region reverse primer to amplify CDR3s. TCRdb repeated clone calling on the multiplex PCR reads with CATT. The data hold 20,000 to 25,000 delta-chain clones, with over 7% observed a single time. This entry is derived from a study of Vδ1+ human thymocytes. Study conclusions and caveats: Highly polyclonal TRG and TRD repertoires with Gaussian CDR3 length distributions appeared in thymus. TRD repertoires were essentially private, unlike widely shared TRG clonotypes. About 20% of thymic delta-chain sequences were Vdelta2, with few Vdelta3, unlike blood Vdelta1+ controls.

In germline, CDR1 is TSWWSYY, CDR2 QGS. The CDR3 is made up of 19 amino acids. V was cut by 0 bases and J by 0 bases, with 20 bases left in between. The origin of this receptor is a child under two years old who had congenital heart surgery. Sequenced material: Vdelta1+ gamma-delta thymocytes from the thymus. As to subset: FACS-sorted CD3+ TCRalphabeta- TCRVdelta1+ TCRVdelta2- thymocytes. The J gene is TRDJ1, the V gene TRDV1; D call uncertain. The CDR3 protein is CALGELRESGGFYTDKLIF. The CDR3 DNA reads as TGTGCTCTTGGGGAACTCCGCGAGAGTGGTGGATTTTACACCGATAAACTCATCTTT.